The clone carrying this TCR beta chain was seen ten or more times. A single record per CDR3 protein comes from TCRdb applying MiXCR to the RT-PCR reads. The table lists more than 550,000 distinct CDR3 sequences, 12% to 15% of them singletons. CDR1 and CDR2 from the germline V gene are MNHNS and SASEGT. The CDR3 totals 17 residues. The ends lost 5 bases at V and 3 bases at J; junction bases unmatched: 11. This rearrangement joins TRBV6-1 to TRBJ1-5; TRBD1 aligns across 9 bases. Sequenced input: memory CD4+ T cells from blood. The clonotype originates from a female donor in good health, serving as a healthy control. The CDR3 sequence is CASSPGQGQLINQPQHF. The DNA for the CDR3 is TGTGCCAGCAGTCCCGGACAGGGGCAGCTGATCAATCAGCCCCAGCATTTT.